Many counts were recorded for the clone carrying this T cell receptor (beta chain). Its antigen is currently unknown. V trimming: 5 bases; J trimming: 7 bases; junction bases outside the gene matches: 7. CDR3 length: 13 amino acids. Germline V gene lookup returns CDR1 SEHNR and CDR2 FQNEAQ (reference sequence). These data are taken from a study of Graves' ophthalmopathy and Graves' hyperthyroidism. From RNA, the CDR3 regions of TCR beta chains were amplified and sequenced. First-round RT-PCR relied on HTBI primers, and a second-round multiplex PCR came next. TCRdb processed the multiplex PCR reads anew with MiXCR; each CDR3 protein has one entry. The sample has 620,000 or so distinct CDR3 sequences; 22% are singletons. Broader study findings: Also, most clonotypes expanded in the thyroid above 0.001 frequency appeared in blood. A 13-signature model separated ophthalmopathy from stable hyperthyroidism, around 88% sensitivity, approximately 80% specificity.

It was from over 8.5 ml of fresh peripheral blood that the PBMCs came. The receptor was isolated from a woman aged 18 to 35 with stable Graves' hyperthyroidism. Some clones in this sample may be carry-over from other donors' samples. The J gene is TRBJ1-1, the V gene TRBV7-9, with 7 nucleotides matching TRBD1. Material for sequencing was peripheral blood. CDR3: CASSAGDSHEAFF. The CDR3 coding sequence is TGTGCCAGCAGCGCCGGGGACAGCCATGAAGCTTTCTTT.